The 22 T cell receptor beta chains given below trace back to one sample, sequenced in a study of identical twins (dated by TCRdb to the mid-2010s). The library was produced with 5' RACE. Sequenced using an Illumina HiSeq 2000. TCRdb applied fastp at Q25 and MiXCR to the public reads, then kept only in-frame beta chains. Rows with a matching CDR3 protein are joined into one entry that keeps the most common DNA and genes. The sample table shows about 240,000 distinct CDR3 sequences, and roughly 13% are seen once. The top ten hold around 4% of the sample. These same data were also listed under a study on yellow fever vaccine responses in identical twins.

Sequencing used memory (CD45RO+) T cells sorted from blood. This specimen's cell subset or site label, per the study, means: CD45RO+ enriched T cells. All receptors derive from a young woman in good health.

The rearrangement links TRBV25-1 to TRBJ2-1; weak D call: TRBD2 (6 bases). CDR1 and CDR2 (germline): MGHDK, SYGVNS. Trimming shortened V by 4 bases and J by 2 bases, and 12 bases separated the two germline ends. The CDR3 sequence is 15 residues long. The CDR3 DNA is TGTGCCAGCAGTGCGCCTTGGACTACCTACAATGAGCAGTTCTTC. It specifies CASSAPWTTYNEQFF.

This clonotype was seen repeatedly, ten times or more. This chain joins TRBV30 and TRBJ2-5, with D possibly matching TRBD2 (6 bases). Germline V CDR1 and CDR2: GTSNPN, SVGIG (reference sequence). Trimming removed 7 bases at V and 5 bases at J, with 17 bases between. CDR3 length: 13 amino acids. The CDR3 reads CAFSGVSRETQYF. For the CDR3, the DNA is TGTGCCTTCTCGGGGGTATCTAGGGAGACCCAGTACTTC.

This clonotype was counted between two and nine times. The chain carries TRBV20-1 and TRBJ2-1; no firm D call. There are 10 residues in the CDR3. Trimming cost V 0 bases and J 12 bases, with 6 bases left between them. Germline V CDR1 and CDR2: DFQATT, SNEGSKA (reference sequence). The CDR3 DNA sequence: TGCAGTGCTAGAGATCGGTGGCAGTTCTTC. Its protein is CSARDRWQFF.

V usage is TRBV5-4 and J usage is TRBJ2-1; the match to TRBD2 covers 11 bases. The V and J ends lost 4 bases and 7 bases, in that order; junction bases with no gene match: 7. This CDR3 region has 15 residues. Germline loops: CDR1 SGHNT, CDR2 YYREEE (reference sequence). CDR3 in amino acids: CASSGGLAVPNEQFF. The CDR3 DNA follows: TGTGCCAGCAGCGGGGGACTAGCGGTCCCTAATGAGCAGTTCTTC. The full variable domain, completed using reference TRBV5-4 and TRBJ2-1, is ETGVTQSPTHLIKTRGQQVTLRCSSQSGHNTVSWYQQALGQGPQFIFQYYREEENGRGNFPPRFSGLQFPNYSSELNVNALELDDSALYLCASSGGLAVPNEQFFGPGTRLTVL.

A few counts support this clonotype. V and J are TRBV6-2 or TRBV6-3 and TRBJ2-7, with TRBD2 matching 10 bases. The trim removed 6 bases at V and 3 bases at J, leaving 8 bases unmatched. This CDR3 is built from 15 residues. CDR1 is MNHEY and CDR2 is SVGEGT in the germline V gene. This chain's CDR3 is CASSPRLAGSYEQYF. The CDR3 nucleotides read TGTGCCAGCAGCCCCAGACTAGCGGGCAGCTACGAGCAGTACTTC.

This clonotype came up many times. The V and J genes are TRBV12-3 or TRBV12-4 and TRBJ2-4; maybe TRBD1 (5 bases). V lost 4 bases and J 0 bases, leaving 16 bases between the germline ends. There are 17 residues in the CDR3. Written as DNA, the CDR3 is TGTGCCAGCAGTTACCATCCCGACAGTCTAGCCAAAAACATTCAGTACTTC. Its translation is CASSYHPDSLAKNIQYF.

This clonotype was counted a few times. V gene TRBV15 combines with J gene TRBJ1-1, with D perhaps TRBD1 (5 bases). Between the trimmed V and J ends, which lost 0 bases and 7 bases, there was a span of 9 bases. The CDR3 length is 13 residues. CDR1 and CDR2 (germline): LNHNV, YYDKDF (reference sequence). In DNA form, the CDR3 reads TGTGCCACCAGCAGAGATAGGGGCATTGAAGCTTTCTTT. It is translated as CATSRDRGIEAFF.

CDR3 residues: CSARERGGQEAFF. The CDR3 DNA reads TGCAGTGCTAGAGAAAGGGGGGGGCAGGAAGCTTTCTTT. This chain uses TRBV20-1 with TRBJ1-1; D may be TRBD1 (6 bases). Between the trimmed V and J ends, which lost 0 bases and 8 bases, there was a span of 13 bases. The germline CDR1 and CDR2 sequences are DFQATT and SNEGSKA (reference sequence). This CDR3 comprises 13 residues.

This clonotype was seen more than once but under ten times. The chain combines TRBV20-1 with TRBJ1-1; D ambiguous. Germline values: CDR1 DFQATT, CDR2 SNEGSKA (reference sequence). The V end was cut by 4 bases, the J end by 7 bases, with 16 bases between. CDR3 length: 13 residues. CDR3 in amino acids: CSAIVQTQVEAFF. CDR3 sequence (DNA): TGCAGTGCTATTGTACAGACCCAGGTTGAAGCTTTCTTT.

This clonotype appeared a few times. This chain uses TRBV20-1 with TRBJ1-5; the D gene is possibly TRBD1 (6 bases). Trimming stripped 6 bases from V and 4 bases from J, with 10 bases between. CDR1 DFQATT and CDR2 SNEGSKA come from the germline V gene (reference sequence). This CDR3 contains 12 residues. The CDR3 loop reads CSAKGGNQPQHF. For the CDR3, the DNA is TGCAGTGCCAAGGGGGGGAATCAGCCCCAGCATTTT.

This clonotype has a count of ten or more. The V and J genes are TRBV7-9 and TRBJ1-5; the D gene is possibly TRBD1 (6 bases). CDR3 length equals 13 residues. V dropped 5 bases and J dropped 6 bases, with 11 bases sitting between them. Germline CDR1 is SEHNR and CDR2 is FQNEAQ (reference sequence). CDR3 bases: TGTGCCAGCAGCCTAACCAGGGGTCAGCCCCAGCATTTT. It codes for CASSLTRGQPQHF.

The J gene is TRBJ2-2, the V gene TRBV6-1, with 7 bases lining up with TRBD2. The CDR3 sequence is 15 residues long. After removal of 6 bases from V and 3 bases from J, the junction contained 7 bases not matched to a gene. Germline lookup yields CDR1 MNHNS and CDR2 SASEGT. For the CDR3, the DNA is TGTGCCAGCAGCGCCCCAGGGAGGGACACCGGGGAGCTGTTTTTT. This gives the protein CASSAPGRDTGELFF.

In its sample, this clonotype was seen a few times. The chain links TRBV11-2 to TRBJ2-4; D is perhaps TRBD2 (5 bases). This CDR3 is built from 15 residues. CDR1 is SGHAT, CDR2 FQNNGV, per germline. Trimming took off 5 bases at V and 0 bases at J, with 11 bases between the two ends. The CDR3 sequence is CASSTGLLAKNIQYF. CDR3 nucleotides: TGTGCCAGCAGCACCGGACTGCTAGCCAAAAACATTCAGTACTTC.

This clonotype turned up a few times. The V and J genes are TRBV28 and TRBJ2-7; a weak D match, TRBD2 (5 bases). This CDR3 has 13 residues. Trimming shortened V by 7 bases and J by 6 bases, and 16 bases separated the two germline ends. Germline V lookup: CDR1 MDHEN, CDR2 SYDVKM. CDR3 sequence reads: CASMAAVRGEQYF. CDR3 in DNA: TGTGCCAGCATGGCGGCTGTTCGGGGCGAGCAGTACTTC.

V is TRBV9 and J is TRBJ2-5; D not resolved. The V and J ends lost 5 bases and 4 bases respectively, with 9 bases between them. This CDR3 comprises 12 residues. The V gene's germline CDR1 is SGDLS and CDR2 YYNGEE. CDR3 in DNA: TGTGCCAGCAGGGGAACCACAGAGACCCAGTACTTC. Its translation is CASRGTTETQYF.

The gene calls are TRBV7-9 and TRBJ2-3; D is ambiguous. V was shortened by 1 base and J by 2 bases, with 7 bases between the two germline ends. This CDR3 region has 14 residues. The germline CDR1 and CDR2 sequences are SEHNR and FQNEAQ (reference sequence). CDR3 residues: CASSLEAFTDTQYF. The CDR3 nucleotides read TGTGCCAGCAGCTTAGAGGCTTTCACAGATACGCAGTATTTT.

The chain links TRBV5-1 to TRBJ2-5, with a weak D call TRBD2 (6 bases). The germline gives CDR1 SGHRS, CDR2 YFSETQ. V was cut by 2 bases and J by 7 bases, with 9 bases left in between. The CDR3 has 12 amino acids. CDR3 in DNA: TGCGCCAGCAGCTTTGTCGGGGGGACCCAGTACTTC. Its translation: CASSFVGGTQYF.

The V call is TRBV27, the J call TRBJ2-3; possible D gene TRBD2, 6 bases. V dropped 5 bases and J dropped 4 bases, with 10 bases sitting between them. This CDR3 comprises 13 residues. Germline assignment: CDR1 MNHEY and CDR2 SMNVEV (reference sequence). CDR3 region: CASSPRLADTQYF. The CDR3 DNA sequence: TGTGCCAGCAGTCCCCGACTAGCAGATACGCAGTATTTT.

V usage is TRBV27 and J usage is TRBJ2-7, with D perhaps TRBD1 (5 bases). The CDR3 runs 15 residues. The germline V gene has CDR1 MNHEY and CDR2 SMNVEV (reference sequence). The ends were cut back, 4 bases at V and 0 bases at J, with 13 bases in the middle. The CDR3 loop reads CASSSASTVSYEQYF. For the CDR3, the DNA is TGTGCCAGCAGTTCAGCATCGACAGTCTCCTACGAGCAGTACTTC.

A few counts support this clonotype. The J gene is TRBJ2-3, the V gene TRBV20-1, with 7 bases matching TRBD2. The CDR3 is 15 residues long. V lost 5 bases to trimming and J lost 2 bases; unmatched junction nucleotides: 10. In germline, CDR1 is DFQATT, CDR2 SNEGSKA (reference sequence). CDR3 amino acids: CSAQPLGGSTDTQYF. In DNA form, the CDR3 reads TGCAGTGCTCAACCGCTGGGAGGGTCCACAGATACGCAGTATTTT.

This clonotype was found a few times. This rearrangement joins TRBV12-5 to TRBJ1-2; TRBD1 matches at 7 bases. The CDR3 sequence is 14 residues long. Germline-derived CDR1 and CDR2 are LGHNT and FRNRAP. With V trimmed by 6 bases and J by 0 bases, 4 bases remained unmatched. DNA for the CDR3: TGTGCTAGTGGAACGGACAGGACTAACTATGGCTACACCTTC. Residues: CASGTDRTNYGYTF.

The chain employs TRBV6-5 and TRBJ2-7; tentative D call: TRBD2 (5 bases). Germline CDR1 MNHEY, CDR2 SVGAGI. CDR3 length: 16 amino acids. The V end lost 0 bases, the J end lost 7 bases, and 19 bases lay between the germline ends. As DNA, the CDR3 is TGTGCCAGCAGTTACTCGCTTATCGCGGGTCGCCTGGAGCAGTACTTC. It is translated as CASSYSLIAGRLEQYF.